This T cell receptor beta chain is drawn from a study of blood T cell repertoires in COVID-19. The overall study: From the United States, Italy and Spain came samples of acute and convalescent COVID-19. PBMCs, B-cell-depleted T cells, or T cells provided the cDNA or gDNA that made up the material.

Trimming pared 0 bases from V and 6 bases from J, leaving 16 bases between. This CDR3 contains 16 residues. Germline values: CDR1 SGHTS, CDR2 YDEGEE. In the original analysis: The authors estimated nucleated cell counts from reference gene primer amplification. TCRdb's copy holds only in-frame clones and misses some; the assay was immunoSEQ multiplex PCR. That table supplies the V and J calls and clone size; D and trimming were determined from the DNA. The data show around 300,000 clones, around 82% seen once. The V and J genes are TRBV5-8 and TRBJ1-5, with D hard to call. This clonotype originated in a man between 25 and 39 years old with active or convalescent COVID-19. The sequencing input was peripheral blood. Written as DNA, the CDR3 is TGTGCCAGCAGCTTGGCTGGACCGAGGGTGGGTCAGCCCCAGCATTTT. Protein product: CASSLAGPRVGQPQHF.